What follows are 22 T cell receptor beta chains derived from one specimen sequenced in a study of blood T cell repertoires in COVID-19. Libraries were prepared by immunoSEQ multiplex PCR; TCRdb keeps only in-frame clonotypes and omits some of them. The repertoire holds tens of thousands of clones, with approximately 89% as singletons. Material: peripheral blood. The receptors originated from a human donor in a cohort sampled during active COVID-19.

CDR3 region: CASSSLGRGRVDTEAFF. For the CDR3, the DNA is TGTGCCAGCAGCTCCCTAGGGAGGGGCCGGGTGGACACTGAAGCTTTCTTT. V is TRBV5-4 and J is TRBJ1-1; weak D call: TRBD1 (5 bases). CDR3 size: 17 residues. Deletions cut 3 bases from V and 3 bases from J, with 21 bases between. Germline V gives CDR1 SGHNT, CDR2 YYREEE (reference sequence).

The chain is built from TRBV18 and TRBJ2-7; 7 bases agree with TRBD2. This CDR3 is built from 15 residues. The germline V gene has CDR1 KGHSH and CDR2 LQKENI. V lost 1 base and J lost 3; bases outside the gene matches: 6. CDR3 nucleotides: TGTGCCAGCTCACCACTCCTAGCGGAGGGCTACGAGCAGTACTTC. Amino acids: CASSPLLAEGYEQYF.

The chain carries TRBV7-9 and TRBJ2-5; perhaps TRBD1 as D (6 bases). Germline values: CDR1 SEHNR, CDR2 FQNEAQ (reference sequence). CDR3 length equals 14 residues. CDR3 sequence (DNA): TGTGCGATACATGCAGGGGCCATACAAGAGACCCAGTACTTC. It yields the protein CAIHAGAIQETQYF.

The chain employs TRBV5-4 and TRBJ1-2; D is unclear. V dropped 0 bases and J dropped 4 bases, with 10 bases sitting between them. The CDR3 has 14 residues. Germline CDR1 and CDR2: SGHNT and YYREEE (reference sequence). The CDR3 reads CASSLDQAGYGYTF. As DNA, the CDR3 is TGTGCCAGCAGCTTGGATCAGGCAGGCTATGGCTACACCTTC. Variable domain in full (rest from reference TRBV5-4 and TRBJ1-2): ETGVTQSPTHLIKTRGQQVTLRCSSQSGHNTVSWYQQALGQGPQFIFQYYREEENGRGNFPPRFSGLQFPNYSSELNVNALELDDSALYLCASSLDQAGYGYTFGSGTRLTVV.

The rearrangement joins TRBV6-6 to TRBJ2-7; 7 nucleotides agree with TRBD1. V shed 0 bases, J shed 5 bases, and the junction held 10 bases outside the gene matches. This CDR3 has 16 residues. Germline CDR1 and CDR2: MNHNY and SVGAGI (reference sequence). Written as DNA, the CDR3 is TGTGCCAGCAGTTACTCGGGACAGTTCCCTGCGGACGAGCAGTACTTC. This codes for CASSYSGQFPADEQYF.

The V call is TRBV10-2, the J call TRBJ1-4; D remains ambiguous. From germline, CDR1 is WSHSY and CDR2 SAAADI. CDR3 length: 14 residues. The germline V and J ends were trimmed by 4 bases and 0 bases, with 6 bases remaining between them. DNA for the CDR3: TGCGCCAGCAGTGGGGCTGCAACTAATGAAAAACTGTTTTTT. As protein: CASSGAATNEKLFF.

The chain recombines TRBV7-2 with TRBJ1-1, with 10 bases identical to TRBD1. CDR3 size: 17 residues. Germline V lookup: CDR1 SGHTA, CDR2 FQGNSA. V was clipped by 0 bases and J by 1 base; unmatched bases: 5. In DNA form, the CDR3 reads TGTGCCAGCAGCTTAGCGGGGACAGGGGTCGAGAACACTGAAGCTTTCTTT. This gives the protein CASSLAGTGVENTEAFF.

The genes are TRBV20-1 and TRBJ2-3, with no clear D. Germline V gene sequence: CDR1 DFQATT, CDR2 SNEGSKA (reference sequence). Trimming took off 6 bases at V and 6 bases at J, with 10 bases between the two ends. This CDR3 spans 11 amino acids. The CDR3 region is CSAPIEDTQYF. DNA for the CDR3: TGCAGTGCCCCAATAGAGGATACGCAGTATTTT.

CDR3 sequence reads: CATRRGGNEQFF. The CDR3 DNA is TGTGCCACCCGAAGGGGAGGAAATGAGCAGTTCTTC. V and J are TRBV19 and TRBJ2-1, with TRBD2 as a possible D gene (6 bases). The CDR3 contains 12 residues. The germline V gene encodes CDR1 LNHDA and CDR2 SQIVND (reference sequence). The V end lost 10 bases, the J end lost 7 bases, and 14 bases lay between the germline ends.

J is TRBJ1-2 and V is TRBV28; D is perhaps TRBD1 (5 bases). This CDR3 has 13 residues. Per the germline V gene, CDR1 is MDHEN and CDR2 is SYDVKM. V lost 11 bases and J lost 4, with 17 bases in between. The CDR3 sequence is CAGSSGPTYGYTF. CDR3 sequence (DNA): TGTGCCGGATCCTCAGGGCCCACCTATGGCTACACCTTC.

CDR3 DNA sequence: TGTGCCAGCAGCTTGGTGAGCGGGCCCGGGGAGCTGTTTTTT. It is translated as CASSLVSGPGELFF. The chain has TRBV5-6 and TRBJ2-2, with a possible D match to TRBD2 (6 bases). Trimming removed 0 bases at V and 6 bases at J, with 9 bases between. Germline V gene sequence: CDR1 SGHDT, CDR2 YYEEEE. The CDR3 sequence is 14 residues long.

This clone has only one observation. The genes are TRBV5-1 and TRBJ2-7, with TRBD2 identical over 11 bases. Germline CDR1 is SGHRS and CDR2 is YFSETQ. The ends lost 3 bases at V and 4 bases at J; junction bases unmatched: 6. This CDR3 has 15 residues. In nucleotides, the CDR3 is TGCGCCAGCAGCTATAGCGGGAGGGGGAGTTACGAGCAGTACTTC. Translated: CASSYSGRGSYEQYF.

The table lists this clone with many counts. V gene TRBV6-2 or TRBV6-3 combines with J gene TRBJ2-3; 11 bases agree with TRBD2. Losses at the gene ends were 0 bases for V and 1 base for J; bases not matched to a gene: 0. The CDR3 has 16 residues. CDR1 and CDR2 from the germline V gene are MNHEY and SVGEGT. The chain's CDR3 is CASSYSLAGGTDTQYF. The CDR3 nucleotides are TGTGCCAGCAGTTACTCACTAGCGGGAGGCACAGATACGCAGTATTTT.

The rearrangement joins TRBV10-3 to TRBJ2-3; no clear D gene. V was cut by 2 bases and J by 1 base, with 10 bases left in between. Germline V gene data show CDR1 as ENHRY and CDR2 as SYGVKD. The CDR3 is 15 amino acids. The CDR3 region has the DNA TGTGCCATCAGTGAGGAACTGTCCGGCACAGATACGCAGTATTTT. It is translated as CAISEELSGTDTQYF.

V gene TRBV5-4 combines with J gene TRBJ1-1, with D perhaps matching TRBD1 (6 bases). Germline assignment: CDR1 SGHNT and CDR2 YYREEE (reference sequence). The CDR3 spans 16 residues. Trimming left V 4 bases short and J 8 bases short, with 24 bases between. The CDR3 DNA reads as TGTGCCAGCAGCGGCGCGCGGAATCTGGCGAGGGGGGAAGCTTTCTTT. Protein: CASSGARNLARGEAFF.

J is TRBJ1-1 and V is TRBV29-1; TRBD1 agrees at 7 bases. Germline V gene data show CDR1 as SQVTM and CDR2 as ANQGSEA. The CDR3 has 13 amino acids. The V segment lost 6 bases and the J segment 1 base; nucleotides outside the gene matches: 5. DNA of the CDR3: TGCAGCGTGATGGGACAGCAGAACACTGAAGCTTTCTTT. Its protein product is CSVMGQQNTEAFF.

The gene calls are TRBV5-1 and TRBJ2-7; TRBD1 is a possible D gene (5 bases). Germline CDR1 and CDR2: SGHRS and YFSETQ. CDR3 length: 14 amino acids. V gave up 0 bases and J gave up 2 bases, with 9 bases separating them. The CDR3, as DNA: TGCGCCAGCAGCTTGGGACAGCCAACCTACGAGCAGTACTTC. Translated, it gives CASSLGQPTYEQYF.

V usage is TRBV2 and J usage is TRBJ1-3; D uncertain. Germline loops: CDR1 SNHLY, CDR2 FYNNEI. Between the trimmed V and J ends, which lost 7 bases and 0 bases, there was a span of 19 bases. CDR3 length: 17 residues. The CDR3 reads CASTLSPAGLSGNTIYF. The CDR3 DNA follows: TGTGCCAGCACCCTATCCCCGGCAGGCCTCTCTGGAAACACCATATATTTT.

In this sample, this clone is medium-sized (0.01 to 0.1%). This sequence joins TRBV2 and TRBJ1-6; 9 positions match TRBD1. Germline V CDR1 and CDR2: SNHLY, FYNNEI. V lost 7 bases, J lost 9 bases, and 10 bases stayed unmatched. This CDR3 has 15 residues. The DNA for the CDR3 is TGTGCCAGCACCTTAAGGGGACAGGGTCGTTCACCCCTCCACTTT. The encoded protein is CASTLRGQGRSPLHF.

The genes are TRBV5-1 and TRBJ1-2; 8 nucleotides agree with TRBD1. This CDR3 spans 18 amino acids. Germline trimming cut 0 bases from V and 2 bases from J; bases unmatched to any gene: 12. Germline CDR1 and CDR2: SGHRS and YFSETQ. Here the CDR3 reads CASSLVSTGESLNYGYTF. DNA of the CDR3: TGCGCCAGCAGCTTGGTCTCGACAGGGGAGTCTTTGAACTATGGCTACACCTTC.

The rearrangement uses TRBV6-6 and TRBJ1-5; no clear D. The V end lost 6 bases, the J end lost 0 bases, and 12 bases lay between the germline ends. The CDR3 contains 15 residues. Germline assignment: CDR1 MNHNY and CDR2 SVGAGI (reference sequence). In nucleotides, the CDR3 is TGTGCCAGCAGGGGAGGACGTAATAGCAATCAGCCCCAGCATTTT. Encoded protein: CASRGGRNSNQPQHF.

Turning to this clone: At the DNA level, this CDR3 is encoded by other sequences in the same sample as well. The chain employs TRBV6-5 and TRBJ1-1; D is uncertain. V was cut by 5 bases and J by 1 base, with 8 bases left in between. Germline-derived CDR1 and CDR2 are MNHEY and SVGAGI. The CDR3 runs to 13 residues. DNA of the CDR3: TGTGCCAGCAGTCTTGAGGGGAACACTGAAGCTTTCTTT. Protein sequence: CASSLEGNTEAFF.